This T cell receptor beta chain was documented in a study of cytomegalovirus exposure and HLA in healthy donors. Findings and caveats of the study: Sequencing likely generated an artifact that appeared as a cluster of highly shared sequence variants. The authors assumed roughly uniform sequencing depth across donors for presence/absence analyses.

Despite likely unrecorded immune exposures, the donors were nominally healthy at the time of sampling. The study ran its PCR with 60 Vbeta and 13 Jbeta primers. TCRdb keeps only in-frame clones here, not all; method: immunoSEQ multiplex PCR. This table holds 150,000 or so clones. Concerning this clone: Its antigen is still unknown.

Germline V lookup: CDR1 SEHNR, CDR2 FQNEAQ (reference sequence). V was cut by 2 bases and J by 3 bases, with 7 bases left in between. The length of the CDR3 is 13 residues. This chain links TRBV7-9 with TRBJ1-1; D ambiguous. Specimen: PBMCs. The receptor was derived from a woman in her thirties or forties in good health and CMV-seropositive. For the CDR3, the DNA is TGTGCCAGCAGCTTATTAGTTTACACTGAAGCTTTCTTT. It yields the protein CASSLLVYTEAFF.